A selection of T cell receptor beta chains follows, all from one sample in a study of blood T cell repertoires in COVID-19. The assay was immunoSEQ multiplex PCR, and TCRdb's table has in-frame clones only and misses some. The sample includes 200,000 to 250,000 clones, just over 90% of them seen just once. The sample comprised peripheral blood. These receptor sequences come from a man aged 30 to 45 with acute or convalescent COVID-19. The CDR3 runs from the conserved cysteine through the conserved F or W. The D gene is left open where the match is weak. Clone size is given for some rows only: seen once, a few or many times, or a class if the clone is expanded.

TRBV5-1	TRBJ2-3	.	TRBD1	TGCGCCAGCAGCTTGGATGGGACAGGCACAGATACGCAGTATTTT	CASSLDGTGTDTQYF
TRBV10-2	TRBJ1-5	.	TRBD1	TGCGCCAGCAGGAGGCCGGGGACAGAATATAGCAATCAGCCCCAGCATTTT	CASRRPGTEYSNQPQHF
TRBV5-1	TRBJ2-7	.	.	TGCGCCAGCAGCTTGCGGGAGTCCTACGAGCAGTACTTC	CASSLRESYEQYF
TRBV3-1/TRBV3-2	TRBJ1-4	.	TRBD1	TGTGCCAGCAGCCTAAGCCCGGGACAGAATAATGAAAAACTGTTTTTT	CASSLSPGQNNEKLFF
TRBV18	TRBJ2-7	.	.	TGTGCCAGCTCATCGACAGGCTACGAGCAGTACTTC	CASSSTGYEQYF
TRBV13	TRBJ2-3	.	TRBD2	TGTGCCAGCAGCTCCTTTGAGCGGGGGAGACGCACAGATACGCAGTATTTT	CASSSFERGRRTDTQYF
TRBV2	TRBJ1-2	.	TRBD1	TGTGCCGGATCCGGGACAGGCTATGGCTACACCTTC	CAGSGTGYGYTF
TRBV6-1	TRBJ2-5	few	.	TGTGCCAGCAGTGAAGCCTCGATGGGCGGGGAGACCCAGTACTTC	CASSEASMGGETQYF
TRBV5-4	TRBJ1-1	.	.	TGTGCCAGCAGCTCGGGGGGGACGGTGAACACTGAAGCTTTCTTT	CASSSGGTVNTEAFF
TRBV18	TRBJ1-2	.	.	TGTGCCAGCTCAAACGCTTCCGGACACGAACTCTTCTCCTACTATGGCTACACCTTC	CASSNASGHELFSYYGYTF
TRBV5-4	TRBJ2-7	.	TRBD1	TGTGCCAGCAGTTCCCCAATGGGGACAGGGGACGACGAGCAGTACTTC	CASSSPMGTGDDEQYF